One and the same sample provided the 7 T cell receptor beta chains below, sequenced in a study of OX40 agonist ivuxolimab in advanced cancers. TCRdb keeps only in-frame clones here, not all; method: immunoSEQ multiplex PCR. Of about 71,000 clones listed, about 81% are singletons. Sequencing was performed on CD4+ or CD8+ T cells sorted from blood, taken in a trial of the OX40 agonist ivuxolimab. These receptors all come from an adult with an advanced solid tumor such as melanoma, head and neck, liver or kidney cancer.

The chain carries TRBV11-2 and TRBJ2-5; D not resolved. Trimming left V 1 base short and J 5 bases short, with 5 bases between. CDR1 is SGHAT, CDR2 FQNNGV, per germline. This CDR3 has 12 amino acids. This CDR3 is CASSLGWETQYF. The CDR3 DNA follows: TGTGCCAGCAGCTTAGGTTGGGAGACCCAGTACTTC.

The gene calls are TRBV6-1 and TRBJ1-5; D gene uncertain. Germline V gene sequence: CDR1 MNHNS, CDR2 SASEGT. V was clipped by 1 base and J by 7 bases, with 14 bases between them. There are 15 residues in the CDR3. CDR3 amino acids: CASSEGGSVSQPQHF. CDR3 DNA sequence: TGTGCCAGCAGTGAAGGAGGATCTGTAAGCCAGCCCCAGCATTTT.

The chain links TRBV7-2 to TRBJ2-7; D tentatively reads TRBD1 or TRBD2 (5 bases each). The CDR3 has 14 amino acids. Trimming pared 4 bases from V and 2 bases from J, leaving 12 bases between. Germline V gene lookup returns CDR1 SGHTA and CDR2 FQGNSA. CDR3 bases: TGTGCCAGCAGCTCCCGGGACGGACCCTACGAGCAGTACTTC. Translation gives CASSSRDGPYEQYF.

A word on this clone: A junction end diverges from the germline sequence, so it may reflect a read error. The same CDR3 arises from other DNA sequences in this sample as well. The CDR3 reads CASSSRGDQPQHF. The CDR3, as DNA: TGTGCCAGTAGTAGCAGGGGAGATCAGCCCCAGCACTTT. J is TRBJ1-5 and V is TRBV19, with a possible D match to TRBD1 (6 bases). CDR3 length equals 13 residues. CDR1 LNHDA and CDR2 SQIVND come from the germline V gene (reference sequence).

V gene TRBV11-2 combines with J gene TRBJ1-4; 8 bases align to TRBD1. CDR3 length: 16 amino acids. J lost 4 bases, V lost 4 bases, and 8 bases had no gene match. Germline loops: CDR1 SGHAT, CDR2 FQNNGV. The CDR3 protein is CASSSNRGRGNEKLFF. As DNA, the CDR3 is TGTGCCAGCAGCTCCAACAGGGGGAGGGGTAATGAAAAACTGTTTTTT.

The CDR3 coding sequence is TGCAGCGTTGGGACAGGGAACACTGAAGCTTTCTTT. Translating gives CSVGTGNTEAFF. The V and J genes are TRBV29-1 and TRBJ1-1; 7 bases agree with TRBD1. V was pared by 4 bases and J by 1 base, with 0 bases of the junction left unmatched. This CDR3 is built from 12 residues. From germline, CDR1 is SQVTM and CDR2 ANQGSEA.

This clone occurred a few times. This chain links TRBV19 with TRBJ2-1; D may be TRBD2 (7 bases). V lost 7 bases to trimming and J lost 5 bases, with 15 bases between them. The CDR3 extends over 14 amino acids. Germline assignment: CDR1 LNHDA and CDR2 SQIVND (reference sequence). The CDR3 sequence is CASKPGGRDNEQFF. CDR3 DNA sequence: TGTGCCAGTAAACCGGGGGGCAGAGACAATGAGCAGTTCTTC. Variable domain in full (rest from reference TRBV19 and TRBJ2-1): DGGITQSPKYLFRKEGQNVTLSCEQNLNHDAMYWYRQDPGQGLRLIYYSQIVNDFQKGDIAEGYSVSREKKESFPLTVTSAQKNPTAFYLCASKPGGRDNEQFFGPGTRLTVL.